What follows are 29 T cell receptor beta chains derived from one specimen sequenced in a study of CD8 T cells in ankylosing spondylitis. One entry per CDR3 protein, called by TCRdb with MiXCR from the 5' RACE reads. The sample gives about 250,000 distinct CDR3 sequences, around 8% of which show up once; 4.8% is in the top ten. The sequenced sample was blood, either unsorted or a sorted T cell fraction (not recorded which). Receptor source: a female donor with ankylosing spondylitis or in good health (not recorded which).

The table lists this clonotype with many counts. The V call is TRBV7-8, the J call TRBJ2-7; D might be TRBD2 (6 bases). V gave up 1 base and J gave up 2 bases, with 12 bases separating them. The CDR3 spans 15 residues. Germline values: CDR1 SGHVS, CDR2 FQNEAQ. CDR3 nucleotides: TGTGCCAGCAGCTTAGTAGGTAGCGGACCCTACGAGCAGTACTTC. Amino acid sequence: CASSLVGSGPYEQYF.

The DNA of the CDR3 is TGTGCCTTCTTGGGGGGCCACACTCATGATGCACTGTGTAGCAATCAGCCCCAGCATTTT. Protein: CAFLGGHTHDALCSNQPQHF. The gene calls are TRBV15 and TRBJ1-5; a weak D match, TRBD1 (6 bases). Germline values: CDR1 LNHNV, CDR2 YYDKDF (reference sequence). This CDR3 is built from 20 residues. V was clipped by 11 bases and J by 0 bases, with 32 bases between them. The whole variable domain, filled in from reference TRBV15 and TRBJ1-5, reads DAMVIQNPRYQVTQFGKPVTLSCSQTLNHNVMYWYQQKSSQAPKLLFHYYDKDFNNEADTPDNFQSRRPNTSFCFLDIRSPGLGDTAMYLCAFLGGHTHDALCSNQPQHFGDGTRLSIL.

The table lists this clonotype with many counts. The genes are TRBV29-1 and TRBJ2-3; tentatively, D is TRBD2 (6 bases). V lost 7 bases and J 3 bases, leaving 14 bases between the germline ends. Germline CDR1 and CDR2: SQVTM and ANQGSEA. This CDR3 has 13 residues. The CDR3 region has the DNA TGCAGCGCGGGACTTCCCCTTACAGATACGCAGTATTTT. Its translation is CSAGLPLTDTQYF.

This clonotype was seen many times. This rearrangement joins TRBV7-8 to TRBJ2-7; unclear D gene. The V end was cut by 6 bases, the J end by 0 bases, with 15 bases between. CDR1 SGHVS and CDR2 FQNEAQ come from the germline V gene. The CDR3 covers 15 residues. The CDR3 protein is CASSLSTYISYEQYF. The CDR3 DNA is TGTGCCAGCAGTCTCAGTACGTACATCTCCTACGAGCAGTACTTC.

This clonotype has more than one count but fewer than ten. The genes are TRBV6-6 and TRBJ2-1; 7 positions agree with TRBD1. CDR1 is MNHNY and CDR2 is SVGAGI in the germline V gene (reference sequence). This CDR3 has 13 residues. The V segment lost 4 bases and the J segment 7 bases; nucleotides outside the gene matches: 4. The DNA for the CDR3 is TGTGCCAGCAGTTTAGACAGGGATAATGAGCAGTTCTTC. This codes for CASSLDRDNEQFF.

The V gene is TRBV15, the J gene TRBJ2-5; tentatively, D is TRBD2 (6 bases). The germline V and J ends were trimmed by 1 base and 4 bases, with 16 bases remaining between them. The CDR3 length is 16 residues. Germline CDR1 LNHNV, CDR2 YYDKDF (reference sequence). CDR3 protein: CATSRAAGRIGETQYF. DNA of the CDR3: TGTGCCACCAGCAGAGCCGCAGGGAGGATCGGAGAGACCCAGTACTTC.

This clonotype was counted between two and nine times. The genes are TRBV5-1 and TRBJ1-1, with unresolved D. The CDR3 contains 15 residues. V gave up 0 bases and J gave up 0 bases, with 9 bases separating them. In germline, CDR1 is SGHRS, CDR2 YFSETQ. This CDR3 reads CASSLDPTLNTEAFF. CDR3 DNA: TGCGCCAGCAGCTTGGATCCGACGCTGAACACTGAAGCTTTCTTT.

This clonotype showed up many times. The chain links TRBV6-5 to TRBJ2-5; no clear D. CDR3 size: 13 residues. The V and J ends lost 2 bases and 9 bases respectively, with 13 bases between them. Germline values: CDR1 MNHEY, CDR2 SVGAGI. The chain's CDR3 is CASSYDRGHSQYF. The CDR3 region has the DNA TGTGCCAGCAGTTACGACCGTGGCCATTCCCAGTACTTC.

This clonotype was seen repeatedly, ten times or more. The V and J genes are TRBV5-5 and TRBJ2-7; 11 bases are a match to TRBD2. The trim removed 4 bases at V and 3 bases at J, leaving 3 bases unmatched. CDR1 is SGHKS and CDR2 is YYEKEE in the germline V gene (reference sequence). The CDR3 covers 14 residues. Here the CDR3 reads CASSPGTSGYEQYF. Here the CDR3 DNA reads TGTGCCAGCAGCCCCGGGACTAGCGGCTACGAGCAGTACTTC.

This clonotype was recorded at least ten times. V gene TRBV20-1 combines with J gene TRBJ1-5; D not resolved. V lost 0 bases, J lost 0 bases, and 9 bases lay in between. Germline V gene data show CDR1 as DFQATT and CDR2 as SNEGSKA (reference sequence). The CDR3 contains 15 residues. This CDR3 reads CSAREFGPSNQPQHF. The CDR3 DNA is TGCAGTGCTAGAGAATTTGGGCCTAGCAATCAGCCCCAGCATTTT.

In this sample, this clonotype turned up many times. The chain carries TRBV5-1 and TRBJ2-1; D possibly corresponds to TRBD1 (6 bases). V lost 4 bases and J 5 bases, leaving 13 bases between the germline ends. Germline CDR1 reads SGHRS; CDR2 reads YFSETQ. The CDR3 sequence is 14 residues long. CDR3 nucleotide sequence: TGCGCCAGCAGCCCCGGGACATCCCACAATGAGCAGTTCTTC. This translates into CASSPGTSHNEQFF.

This clonotype was detected many times. The genes are TRBV20-1 and TRBJ2-4, with 9 bases fitting TRBD2. CDR1 and CDR2 from the germline V gene are DFQATT and SNEGSKA (reference sequence). After removal of 3 bases from V and 6 bases from J, the junction contained 6 bases not matched to a gene. The CDR3 runs 14 residues. For the CDR3, the DNA is TGCAGTGCTAGCGCTAGCGGGATACCAAACATTCAGTACTTC. This encodes CSASASGIPNIQYF.

The table lists this clonotype with many counts. This chain connects TRBV12-3 or TRBV12-4 to TRBJ1-5; 7 bases map to TRBD1. This CDR3 has 17 residues. The ends lost 6 bases at V and 0 bases at J; junction bases unmatched: 11. The CDR3 nucleotides read TGTGCCAGCAGCCCCGGGACAGAGGATTATAGCAATCAGCCCCAGCATTTT. This encodes CASSPGTEDYSNQPQHF.

This clonotype was counted a few times. The chain links TRBV7-6 to TRBJ1-2; 8 nucleotides align to TRBD1. The germline gives CDR1 SGHVS, CDR2 FNYEAQ. The trim removed 5 bases at V and 7 bases at J, leaving 6 bases unmatched. The CDR3 sequence is 13 residues long. The DNA for the CDR3 is TGTGCCAGCAGCCGGACAGGGAATGGTGGCTACACCTTC. Amino acid sequence: CASSRTGNGGYTF.

This clonotype occurred many times. The V gene is TRBV7-8, the J gene TRBJ2-1; TRBD2 might be the D (5 bases). The CDR3 sequence is 11 residues long. Germline lookup yields CDR1 SGHVS and CDR2 FQNEAQ. Trimming took 2 bases from V and 12 from J, leaving 8 bases between them. CDR3 nucleotide sequence: TGTGCCAGCAGCTTACGTGGAGGGCAGTTCTTC. This gives the protein CASSLRGGQFF. The full variable domain, with the rest looked up from reference TRBV7-8 and TRBJ2-1, is GAGVSQSPRYKVAKRGQDVALRCDPISGHVSLFWYQQALGQGPEFLTYFQNEAQLDKSGLPSDRFFAERPEGSVSTLKIQRTQQEDSAVYLCASSLRGGQFFGPGTRLTVL.

This clonotype was detected ten times or more. The genes are TRBV6-2 or TRBV6-3 and TRBJ2-5; D may be TRBD2 (5 bases). CDR3 size: 12 residues. Trimming took 5 bases from V and 2 from J, leaving 6 bases between them. The germline gives CDR1 MNHEY, CDR2 SVGEGT. The CDR3 DNA sequence: TGTGCCAGCAGTCGGACTCAAGAGACCCAGTACTTC. Protein: CASSRTQETQYF.

This clonotype has ten or more counts. V and J are TRBV9 and TRBJ2-1; D is possibly TRBD1 or TRBD2 (5 bases each). CDR1 SGDLS and CDR2 YYNGEE come from the germline V gene. The length of the CDR3 is 15 residues. Trimming stripped 0 bases from V and 2 bases from J, with 9 bases between. The CDR3 spells CASSVALGAYNEQFF. CDR3 DNA sequence: TGTGCCAGCAGCGTAGCTCTGGGGGCCTACAATGAGCAGTTCTTC.

The table lists this clonotype with many counts. The chain recombines TRBV11-1 with TRBJ2-7, with D possibly matching TRBD2 (6 bases). The length of the CDR3 is 16 residues. In germline, CDR1 is SGHAT, CDR2 FQDESV (reference sequence). Trimming left V 5 bases short and J 6 bases short, with 23 bases between. The CDR3 region is CASSLGRGGALGEQYF. The CDR3 DNA reads TGTGCCAGCAGCCTCGGGCGGGGCGGGGCTCTGGGCGAGCAGTACTTC.

This chain links TRBV6-5 with TRBJ1-1; 7 positions agree with TRBD1. With 2 bases clipped from V and 6 bases from J, the junction kept 12 bases outside the gene matches. The CDR3 has 16 amino acids. The germline gives CDR1 MNHEY, CDR2 SVGAGI. CDR3 nucleotide sequence: TGTGCCAGCAGTTACACCTTCAGCAGGGGGGTCCCTGAAGCTTTCTTT. This encodes CASSYTFSRGVPEAFF.

Details on this clonotype: Given a much more abundant clone one base away, this may be a read error. The CDR3 sequence is CSATGNEKLFF. CDR3 sequence (DNA): TGCAGTGCTACAGGGAATGAAAAACTGTTTTTT. The chain uses TRBV20-1 and TRBJ1-4, with D perhaps matching TRBD1 (5 bases). The CDR3 runs 11 residues. V was clipped by 4 bases and J by 5 bases, with 5 bases between them. CDR1 is DFQATT, CDR2 SNEGSKA, per germline (reference sequence).

The chain employs TRBV20-1 and TRBJ1-6; 9 bases line up with TRBD1. The V gene's germline CDR1 is DFQATT and CDR2 SNEGSKA (reference sequence). J gave up 7 bases and V 3 bases, and 7 bases lay outside the gene matches. This CDR3 is built from 15 residues. In DNA, the CDR3 is TGCAGTGCTAGTGCCCCCGGGACAGGGAATTCACCCCTCCACTTT. It yields the protein CSASAPGTGNSPLHF.

This clonotype appeared many times. The chain recombines TRBV5-5 with TRBJ2-1; D not resolved. The CDR3 covers 14 residues. Germline loops: CDR1 SGHKS, CDR2 YYEKEE (reference sequence). V gave up 2 bases and J gave up 8 bases, with 14 bases separating them. CDR3 in DNA: TGTGCCAGCAGCTTTCGACCCCTCCTCGATGAGCAGTTCTTC. It specifies CASSFRPLLDEQFF. The full variable domain, rest sourced from reference TRBV5-5 and TRBJ2-1, is DAGVTQSPTHLIKTRGQQVTLRCSPISGHKSVSWYQQVLGQGPQFIFQYYEKEERGRGNFPDRFSARQFPNYSSELNVNALLLGDSALYLCASSFRPLLDEQFFGPGTRLTVL.

V usage is TRBV9 and J usage is TRBJ2-3; 7 bases align to TRBD2. CDR3 length: 15 residues. Germline trimming cut 2 bases from V and 4 bases from J; bases unmatched to any gene: 7. Germline assignment: CDR1 SGDLS and CDR2 YYNGEE. The CDR3 region has the DNA TGTGCCAGCAGCGTGGGGGAGGGTCAAGCAGATACGCAGTATTTT. Translating gives CASSVGEGQADTQYF.

This clonotype was observed at least ten times. The chain employs TRBV6-2 or TRBV6-3 and TRBJ2-5; either TRBD1 or TRBD2 may supply D (6 bases each). The CDR3 is 17 amino acids. Germline values: CDR1 MNHEY, CDR2 SVGEGT. V was pared by 0 bases and J by 5 bases, with 19 bases between. The CDR3 loop reads CASSYSGPGGLEETQYF. The CDR3 region has the DNA TGTGCCAGCAGTTACTCCGGACCTGGGGGGCTGGAGGAGACCCAGTACTTC.

This clonotype has at least ten counts. This rearrangement joins TRBV7-2 to TRBJ2-1; 9 bases fit TRBD2. CDR1 is SGHTA, CDR2 FQGNSA, per germline. V gave up 4 bases and J gave up 6 bases; unmatched junction bases: 4. The CDR3 has 14 residues. CDR3 protein: CASSSDSGSNEQFF. The CDR3 DNA is TGTGCCAGCAGCTCCGATAGCGGGAGCAATGAGCAGTTCTTC.

This clonotype has ten or more counts. The chain uses TRBV12-3 or TRBV12-4 and TRBJ2-7; 8 nucleotides agree with TRBD2. The CDR3 consists of 15 residues. The V gene end was trimmed by 3 bases and the J gene end by 3 bases; junction bases not matched to a gene: 7. As DNA, the CDR3 is TGTGCCAGCAGTTTGGTCGGGAGGGTGGTCTACGAGCAGTACTTC. Protein product: CASSLVGRVVYEQYF.

The rearrangement uses TRBV4-2 and TRBJ2-7; TRBD1 matches at 9 bases. CDR1 and CDR2 from the germline V gene are LGHNA and YNFKEQ. This CDR3 region has 16 residues. V shed 3 bases, J shed 3 bases, and the junction held 9 bases outside the gene matches. CDR3 protein: CASSHSTGGPSYEQYF. For the CDR3, the DNA is TGTGCCAGCAGCCATTCAACAGGGGGCCCGAGCTACGAGCAGTACTTC.

In this sample, this clonotype turned up many times. This chain links TRBV5-1 with TRBJ2-1; D is unresolved. Germline assignment: CDR1 SGHRS and CDR2 YFSETQ. The V end lost 4 bases, the J end lost 7 bases, and 12 bases lay between the germline ends. The CDR3 has 13 residues. The CDR3 sequence is CASSPSLWNEQFF. CDR3 nucleotides: TGCGCCAGCAGCCCTTCCTTGTGGAATGAGCAGTTCTTC.

This clonotype was seen ten or more times. J is TRBJ2-3 and V is TRBV19, with 10 bases that match TRBD1. The CDR3 loop spans 16 amino acids. Trimming at V came to 4 bases and at J to 3 bases, leaving 7 bases not matched to a gene. CDR1 is LNHDA and CDR2 is SQIVND in the germline V gene (reference sequence). CDR3 coding DNA: TGTGCCAGTAGTACTGACAGGGGGCTTCGAACAGATACGCAGTATTTT. As protein: CASSTDRGLRTDTQYF.